This is a list of T cell receptor beta chains from one sample in a study of blood T cells in healthy people across ages. TCRdb processed the 5' RACE reads anew with MiXCR; each CDR3 protein has one entry. The sample lists hundreds of thousands of distinct CDR3 sequences; more than 55% were seen once. Sequencing was done on a sample of blood. These TCRs come from a man aged 35 to 55 in good health. Each CDR3 is given with its conserved first and last residue. The order of the fields is J gene, clone size, V gene, D gene, CDR3 DNA, CDR3 protein. A D gene is named only where the DNA matches it firmly. Rows give clone size only sometimes, using once, few, many, or a class for an expanded clone.

J: TRBJ2-7; size: .; V: TRBV20-1; D: .; DNA: TGCAGTGCTAGAGAGGGGGGCGCTGACTCCTACAATGAGCAGTACTTC; CDR3: CSAREGGADSYNEQYF
J: TRBJ1-4; size: few; V: TRBV7-9; D: .; DNA: TGTGCCAGCAGCTCCAACAGAGAAGCAACTAATGAAAAACTGTTTTTT; CDR3: CASSSNREATNEKLFF
J: TRBJ2-5; size: .; V: TRBV10-3; D: .; DNA: TGTGCCATCAGTGTGGCCAGCGGAAGTAAAGAGACCCAGTACTTC; CDR3: CAISVASGSKETQYF
J: TRBJ2-7; size: few; V: TRBV28; D: TRBD1; DNA: TGTGCCAGCAGCACGCCGGGACAGGCTTACGAGCAGTACTTC; CDR3: CASSTPGQAYEQYF
J: TRBJ2-5; size: .; V: TRBV20-1; D: TRBD2; DNA: TGCAGTGCCCGGTTCAGGGGGGCGGGGGGGGAGCAGTACTTC; CDR3: CSARFRGAGGEQYF
J: TRBJ1-2; size: .; V: TRBV5-1; D: .; DNA: TGCGCCAGCAGCTTAGGGGACAACTACTATGGCTACACCTTC; CDR3: CASSLGDNYYGYTF
J: TRBJ2-5; size: few; V: TRBV27; D: .; DNA: TGTGCCAGCAGTTTTAAGGGGACCCAGTACTTC; CDR3: CASSFKGTQYF
J: TRBJ1-2; size: .; V: TRBV15; D: .; DNA: TGTGCCACCAGCAGAGATTTACGGGGGCCCCTTAACTATGGCTACACCTTC; CDR3: CATSRDLRGPLNYGYTF
J: TRBJ2-7; size: .; V: TRBV28; D: TRBD1; DNA: TGTGCCAGCAGTTTCCCCGACCCGGGACAGGGGAGGTCCTACGAGCAGTACTTC; CDR3: CASSFPDPGQGRSYEQYF
J: TRBJ2-1; size: few; V: TRBV9; D: .; DNA: TGTGCCAGCAGCGTAGAGGGGGGAGCCTACAATGAGCAGTTCTTC; CDR3: CASSVEGGAYNEQFF
J: TRBJ2-3; size: .; V: TRBV5-1; D: TRBD1; DNA: TGCGCCAGCAGCTCCAGTACAGGGGGCATCACAGATACGCAGTATTTT; CDR3: CASSSSTGGITDTQYF
J: TRBJ2-5; size: .; V: TRBV6-1; D: TRBD2; DNA: TGTGCCAGCAGTGAACTAGCGGGGGGGCCCAGAGAGACCCAGTACTTC; CDR3: CASSELAGGPRETQYF
J: TRBJ2-7; size: few; V: TRBV29-1; D: .; DNA: TGCAGCGTTGAAAAACAACGGGCTTTTACCTACGAGCAGTACTTC; CDR3: CSVEKQRAFTYEQYF
J: TRBJ2-7; size: .; V: TRBV5-6; D: TRBD1; DNA: TGTGCCAGCAGCTTGCGACAGGGGACTTTCTCCTACGAGCAGTACTTC; CDR3: CASSLRQGTFSYEQYF
J: TRBJ2-6; size: few; V: TRBV10-3; D: .; DNA: TGTGCCGCGTCCAAGACTACCTCTGGGGCCAACGTCCTGACTTTC; CDR3: CAASKTTSGANVLTF
J: TRBJ2-5; size: few; V: TRBV3-1; D: TRBD1; DNA: TGTGCCAGCAGCTGGGGACAGGAGCAAGAGACCCAGTACTTC; CDR3: CASSWGQEQETQYF
J: TRBJ2-5; size: few; V: TRBV24-1; D: .; DNA: TGTGCCACCAGTGATTTATACGCCAACCAAGAGACCCAGTACTTC; CDR3: CATSDLYANQETQYF
J: TRBJ2-1; size: .; V: TRBV12-3/TRBV12-4; D: TRBD1; DNA: TGTGCCAGCAGTTCAGGGACAGGGGGGGGAAATGAGCAGTTCTTC; CDR3: CASSSGTGGGNEQFF
J: TRBJ2-7; size: .; V: TRBV27; D: .; DNA: TGTGCCAGCAGTTTCGTCATTTCTTCTCAGGGCATAACCCGGGGCGAGCAGTACTTC; CDR3: CASSFVISSQGITRGEQYF
J: TRBJ2-6; size: .; V: TRBV5-6; D: .; DNA: TGTGCCAGCAGCTTGGGGATAAGCGGCCCGGGGGCCAACGTCCTGACTTTC; CDR3: CASSLGISGPGANVLTF
J: TRBJ2-5; size: few; V: TRBV21-1; D: .; DNA: TGTGCCAGCAGCAATAAGACAGGCTCAGGGACCCAGTACTTC; CDR3: CASSNKTGSGTQYF